This T cell receptor beta chain was sequenced during a study of control samples from healthy donors and cancer patients. Clones were read by immunoSEQ multiplex PCR, and TCRdb kept only the in-frame ones, dropping some. The sample contains about 160,000 clones, 80% to 90% of which appear only once. Losses at the gene ends were 4 bases for V and 7 bases for J; bases not matched to a gene: 14. The germline CDR1 and CDR2 sequences are SGHNT and YYREEE (reference sequence). The CDR3 extends over 17 amino acids. The sequence derives from a young man in good health. The chain uses TRBV5-4 and TRBJ1-1; 12 bases are a match to TRBD1. The sample was blood. The CDR3 sequence is CASSRIPGQGASGEAFF. CDR3 DNA: TGTGCCAGCAGCCGTATCCCGGGACAGGGGGCTTCGGGTGAAGCTTTCTTT. Together with reference TRBV5-4 and TRBJ1-1, the CDR3 gives the full variable domain: ETGVTQSPTHLIKTRGQQVTLRCSSQSGHNTVSWYQQALGQGPQFIFQYYREEENGRGNFPPRFSGLQFPNYSSELNVNALELDDSALYLCASSRIPGQGASGEAFFGQGTRLTVV.